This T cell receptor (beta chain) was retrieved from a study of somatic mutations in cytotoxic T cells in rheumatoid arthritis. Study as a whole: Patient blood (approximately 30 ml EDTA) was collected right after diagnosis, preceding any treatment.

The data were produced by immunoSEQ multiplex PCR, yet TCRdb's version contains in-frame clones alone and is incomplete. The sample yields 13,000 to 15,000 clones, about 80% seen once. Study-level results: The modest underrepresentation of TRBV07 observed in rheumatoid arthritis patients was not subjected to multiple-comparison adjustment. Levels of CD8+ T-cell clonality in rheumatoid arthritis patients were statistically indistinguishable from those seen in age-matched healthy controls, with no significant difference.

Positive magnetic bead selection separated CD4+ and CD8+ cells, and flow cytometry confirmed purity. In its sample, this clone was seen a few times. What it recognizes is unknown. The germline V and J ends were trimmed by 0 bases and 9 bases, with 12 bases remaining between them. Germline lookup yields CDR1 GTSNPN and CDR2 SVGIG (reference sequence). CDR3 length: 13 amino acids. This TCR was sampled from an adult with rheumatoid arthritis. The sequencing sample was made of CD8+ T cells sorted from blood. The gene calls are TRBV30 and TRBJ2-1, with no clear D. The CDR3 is CAWSVLGPGEQFF. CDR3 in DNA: TGTGCCTGGAGTGTACTCGGACCGGGTGAGCAGTTCTTC.